These 22 T cell receptor beta chains share one sample of origin, sequenced in a study of OX40 agonist ivuxolimab in advanced cancers. This table comes from immunoSEQ multiplex PCR, and its TCRdb copy is limited to in-frame clones, with some not included. The table includes 50,000 to 85,000 clones, about 90% detected once. The sequencing here drew on CD4+ or CD8+ T cells sorted from blood, taken in a trial of the OX40 agonist ivuxolimab. Receptors were obtained from an adult with an advanced solid tumor such as melanoma, head and neck, liver or kidney cancer.

The V gene is TRBV4-3, the J gene TRBJ2-7, with 11 nucleotides matching TRBD2. This CDR3 has 19 amino acids. From germline, CDR1 is LGHNA and CDR2 YSLEER. J gave up 0 bases and V 3 bases, and 13 bases lay outside the gene matches. The CDR3 region has the DNA TGCGCCAGCAGCCACGCGGTACCTAGCGGGAGGCAGAGCTCCTACGAGCAGTACTTC. Protein product: CASSHAVPSGRQSSYEQYF.

CDR3 in amino acids: CASSSAGFWETQYF. The CDR3 region has the DNA TGTGCCAGCAGCTCCGCGGGGTTTTGGGAGACCCAGTACTTC. The chain is built from TRBV14 and TRBJ2-5, with D maybe TRBD2 (6 bases). CDR1 is SGHDN and CDR2 is FVKESK in the germline V gene. The CDR3 extends over 14 amino acids. V shed 5 bases and J shed 5 bases, with 15 bases lying between them. Together with reference TRBV14 and TRBJ2-5, the CDR3 gives the full variable domain: EAGVTQFPSHSVIEKGQTVTLRCDPISGHDNLYWYRRVMGKEIKFLLHFVKESKQDESGMPNNRFLAERTGGTYSTLKVQPAELEDSGVYFCASSSAGFWETQYFGPGTRLLVL.

This clone was detected a few times. The V call is TRBV7-2, the J call TRBJ2-7; TRBD2 matches at 7 bases. Germline assignment: CDR1 SGHTA and CDR2 FQGNSA. This CDR3 has 15 amino acids. V was pared by 2 bases and J by 6 bases, with 10 bases of the junction left unmatched. CDR3 sequence reads: CASSLSGGGPGEQYF. In nucleotides, the CDR3 is TGTGCCAGCAGCTTATCTGGGGGAGGGCCGGGCGAGCAGTACTTC.

The chain links TRBV29-1 to TRBJ1-1; D is uncertain. Per the germline V gene, CDR1 is SQVTM and CDR2 is ANQGSEA. The length of the CDR3 is 13 residues. Trimming removed 4 bases from V and 0 bases from J, with 9 bases in between. In DNA form, the CDR3 reads TGCAGCGTTGCCGGCAGGATGAACACTGAAGCTTTCTTT. It encodes CSVAGRMNTEAFF.

The V and J genes are TRBV18 and TRBJ1-5; 10 bases line up with TRBD1. The trim removed 4 bases at V and 1 base at J, leaving 1 base unmatched. CDR1 and CDR2 from the germline V gene are KGHSH and LQKENI. The CDR3 covers 15 residues. In DNA form, the CDR3 reads TGTGCCAGCTCACGACAGGGGGCAAGCAATCAGCCCCAGCATTTT. Protein product: CASSRQGASNQPQHF.

This clone came up a few times. V usage is TRBV2 and J usage is TRBJ1-1; 7 bases align to TRBD1. Germline V gene lookup returns CDR1 SNHLY and CDR2 FYNNEI. The CDR3 runs to 13 residues. V shed 9 bases, J shed 3 bases, and the junction held 7 bases outside the gene matches. DNA of the CDR3: TGTGCCAGGGGGGGACAGAGTTACACTGAAGCTTTCTTT. As protein: CARGGQSYTEAFF.

V and J are TRBV9 and TRBJ2-3; maybe TRBD2 (6 bases). The CDR3 sequence is 15 residues long. V was trimmed by 4 bases and J by 3 bases, leaving 15 bases between them. Germline loops: CDR1 SGDLS, CDR2 YYNGEE. CDR3 region: CASSSGGTLTDTQYF. The CDR3 DNA is TGTGCCAGCAGCTCAGGCGGGACGCTTACAGATACGCAGTATTTT.

CDR3 sequence: CATSRGLGVDEQFF. CDR3 bases: TGTGCCACCAGCAGAGGTCTCGGAGTCGATGAGCAGTTCTTC. J is TRBJ2-1 and V is TRBV15, with D unclear. The CDR3 contains 14 residues. V lost 1 base to trimming and J lost 8 bases, with 12 bases between them. Germline V lookup: CDR1 LNHNV, CDR2 YYDKDF (reference sequence).

This clone was detected once. The chain links TRBV6-1 to TRBJ2-7, with D unclear. The V gene's germline CDR1 is MNHNS and CDR2 SASEGT. This CDR3 has 15 amino acids. Trimming pared 5 bases from V and 4 bases from J, leaving 18 bases between. CDR3 sequence reads: CASSSGPFVGYEQYF. The DNA for the CDR3 is TGTGCCAGCAGTTCTGGGCCCTTCGTCGGTTACGAGCAGTACTTC.

This clone was seen only once. The chain joins TRBV7-3 to TRBJ2-2; 7 positions match TRBD1. Germline V lookup: CDR1 SGHTA, CDR2 FQGTGA. The CDR3 runs to 16 residues. The V segment lost 2 bases and the J segment 1 base; nucleotides outside the gene matches: 4. As DNA, the CDR3 is TGTGCCAGCAGCTTACGGACAGGACAGAACACCGGGGAGCTGTTTTTT. Translating gives CASSLRTGQNTGELFF.

This clone was counted a single time. Other DNA sequences in this sample translate to the same CDR3. This chain uses TRBV18 with TRBJ2-4; 11 bases map to TRBD2. J gave up 1 base and V 0 bases, and 11 bases lay outside the gene matches. Per the germline V gene, CDR1 is KGHSH and CDR2 is LQKENI. The length of the CDR3 is 20 residues. The CDR3 coding sequence is TGTGCCAGCTCACCACCGGGCCTAGCGGGAGGTGTTGTGGCCAAAAACATTCAGTACTTC. Translated: CASSPPGLAGGVVAKNIQYF.

The chain couples TRBV27 to TRBJ2-7, with D tentatively TRBD2 (5 bases). The CDR3 length is 13 residues. The germline V and J ends were trimmed by 3 bases and 6 bases, with 12 bases remaining between them. CDR1 and CDR2 from the germline V gene are MNHEY and SMNVEV (reference sequence). The CDR3 nucleotides read TGTGCCAGCAGTTTTGAGGGTCGGGCCGAGCAGTACTTC. Protein: CASSFEGRAEQYF.

V and J are TRBV5-1 and TRBJ2-5; D gene uncertain. The ends were cut back, 1 base at V and 0 bases at J, with 10 bases in the middle. The CDR3 has 15 amino acids. The germline V gene encodes CDR1 SGHRS and CDR2 YFSETQ. The CDR3 region has the DNA TGCGCCAGCAGCTTGTTACGGGCTAACCAAGAGACCCAGTACTTC. It codes for CASSLLRANQETQYF.

This chain joins TRBV6-5 and TRBJ1-1; tentatively, D is TRBD1 (5 bases). V was shortened by 2 bases and J by 5 bases, with 12 bases between the two germline ends. The CDR3 consists of 14 residues. Germline assignment: CDR1 MNHEY and CDR2 SVGAGI. DNA for the CDR3: TGTGCCAGCAGTTACCCCGGGACGTTAACTGAAGCTTTCTTT. Protein sequence: CASSYPGTLTEAFF.

This chain links TRBV14 with TRBJ2-1, with 11 bases fitting TRBD2. CDR3 length: 18 residues. J lost 0 bases, V lost 1 base, and 5 bases had no gene match. Germline V gives CDR1 SGHDN, CDR2 FVKESK. The CDR3 sequence: CASSQVPSGRYSYNEQFF. For the CDR3, the DNA is TGTGCCAGCAGCCAAGTTCCTAGCGGGAGGTACTCCTACAATGAGCAGTTCTTC.

The chain employs TRBV18 and TRBJ1-4, with TRBD1 identical over 9 bases. The CDR3 spans 14 residues. Per germline, CDR1 KGHSH and CDR2 LQKENI. V shed 3 bases and J 7 bases; nucleotides not matched to a gene: 3. Here the CDR3 DNA reads TGTGCCAGCTCACCGGACAGGGGCGGTGAAAAACTGTTTTTT. Translation: CASSPDRGGEKLFF.

The gene calls are TRBV28 and TRBJ1-2, with D possibly being TRBD1 (5 bases). Deletions cut 2 bases from V and 7 bases from J, with 17 bases between. The CDR3 sequence is 15 residues long. From germline, CDR1 is MDHEN and CDR2 SYDVKM. CDR3 nucleotides: TGTGCCAGCAGTTTACCAGGGACGAGTAGTAGTGGCTACACCTTC. Amino acids: CASSLPGTSSSGYTF.

This clone was counted a single time. The chain links TRBV5-5 to TRBJ1-2; D is perhaps TRBD1 (6 bases). The CDR3 is 16 residues long. Germline lookup yields CDR1 SGHKS and CDR2 YYEKEE (reference sequence). The ends were cut back, 4 bases at V and 0 bases at J, with 16 bases in the middle. In DNA, the CDR3 is TGTGCCAGCAGCCTAGGACAGCACAATGCTAACTATGGCTACACCTTC. This sequence encodes CASSLGQHNANYGYTF. Filled out from reference TRBV5-5 and TRBJ1-2, the complete variable domain reads DAGVTQSPTHLIKTRGQQVTLRCSPISGHKSVSWYQQVLGQGPQFIFQYYEKEERGRGNFPDRFSARQFPNYSSELNVNALLLGDSALYLCASSLGQHNANYGYTFGSGTRLTVV.

The V call is TRBV6-5, the J call TRBJ1-3, with D possibly being TRBD1 (6 bases). V was pared by 0 bases and J by 9 bases, with 15 bases between. The V gene's germline CDR1 is MNHEY and CDR2 SVGAGI. The length of the CDR3 is 15 residues. The CDR3 nucleotides read TGTGCCAGCAGTTACTCTAACAGGGCTGAATCCACCATATATTTT. This translates into CASSYSNRAESTIYF.

The chain has TRBV2 and TRBJ2-7, with a weak D call TRBD1 (6 bases). Germline CDR1 and CDR2: SNHLY and FYNNEI. V shed 9 bases and J shed 0 bases, with 12 bases lying between them. This CDR3 comprises 13 residues. The CDR3 is CASYRESSYEQYF. The CDR3 DNA follows: TGTGCCAGTTACAGGGAAAGCTCCTACGAGCAGTACTTC. The full variable domain, with the rest looked up from reference TRBV2 and TRBJ2-7, is EPEVTQTPSHQVTQMGQEVILRCVPISNHLYFYWYRQILGQKVEFLVSFYNNEISEKSEIFDDQFSVERPDGSNFTLKIRSTKLEDSAMYFCASYRESSYEQYFGPGTRLTVT.

This sequence joins TRBV7-9 and TRBJ2-3; D is undetermined. Germline V gene lookup returns CDR1 SEHNR and CDR2 FQNEAQ (reference sequence). The CDR3 runs to 13 residues. Trimming shortened V by 9 bases and J by 2 bases, and 12 bases separated the two germline ends. CDR3 sequence: CASQFGNTDTQYF. The CDR3 bases are TGTGCCAGTCAATTTGGGAACACAGATACGCAGTATTTT.

The V and J genes are TRBV15 and TRBJ2-3; 8 nucleotides align to TRBD1. The germline V gene has CDR1 LNHNV and CDR2 YYDKDF (reference sequence). V lost 0 bases, J lost 3 bases, and 14 bases stayed unmatched. CDR3 length: 19 amino acids. CDR3 loop: CATSRDALLAGGTTDTQYF. The CDR3 nucleotides read TGTGCCACCAGCAGAGATGCGTTATTAGCAGGGGGCACGACAGATACGCAGTATTTT. The complete variable domain, with remaining parts taken from reference TRBV15 and TRBJ2-3, reads DAMVIQNPRYQVTQFGKPVTLSCSQTLNHNVMYWYQQKSSQAPKLLFHYYDKDFNNEADTPDNFQSRRPNTSFCFLDIRSPGLGDTAMYLCATSRDALLAGGTTDTQYFGPGTRLTVL.